This TCR beta chain was retrieved from a study of cytotoxic CD8 clonotypes in ibrutinib-treated CLL. General study points: Sustained-remission and progressing patients diverged in sampling times. Contraction or stability on treatment characterized the public clonotypes, which were uncommon.

The table came from immunoSEQ multiplex PCR; TCRdb's copy has only in-frame clones and leaves some out. The data hold more than 150,000 clones, with roughly 72% observed a single time. This clone appeared once. What it binds is not known. PBMCs were cryopreserved, and 1.5 to 2 micrograms of genomic DNA from them went into TCR beta libraries. This receptor was obtained from a human donor with chronic lymphocytic leukemia. Specimen: PBMCs, collected after 24 months of ibrutinib treatment.

CDR3 in DNA: TGTGCCAGCAGCTTAGGGGTAGCGGGGGTCACCGGGGAGCTGTTTTTT. This gives the protein CASSLGVAGVTGELFF. This chain joins TRBV7-8 and TRBJ2-2; 9 bases align to TRBD2. Germline V gene data show CDR1 as SGHVS and CDR2 as FQNEAQ. The ends lost 1 base at V and 4 bases at J; junction bases unmatched: 4. The CDR3 runs 16 residues.